Below are 29 T cell receptor beta chains sequenced from a single sample in a study of T-cell reconstitution after alpha-beta-depleted transplantation in children. Preparing the TCRbeta library involved the use of unique molecular identifiers. TCRdb passed the PCR reads through MiXCR, listing each CDR3 protein once. The repertoire has about 540,000 distinct CDR3 sequences, approximately 20% of them found once; the top ten carry approximately 3%. This material consisted of PBMCs from the stem cell graft donor, taken from the stem cell graft. Receptors were obtained from a human donor who donated a stem cell graft to a child with acute lymphoblastic leukemia.

This rearrangement joins TRBV15 to TRBJ2-3, with D hard to call. Germline V CDR1 and CDR2: LNHNV, YYDKDF (reference sequence). The V gene lost 5 bases and the J gene lost 4 bases, with 13 bases spanning the gap. CDR3 size: 14 residues. The CDR3 protein is CATSGQAGADTQYF. CDR3 bases: TGTGCCACCAGCGGTCAGGCTGGGGCAGATACGCAGTATTTT.

The V gene is TRBV5-5, the J gene TRBJ1-5, with no clear D. The CDR3 has 14 residues. Germline CDR1 is SGHKS and CDR2 is YYEKEE (reference sequence). Trimming cost V 5 bases and J 0 bases, with 9 bases left between them. The CDR3 DNA sequence: TGTGCCAGCAGGGCAGGATATAGCAATCAGCCCCAGCATTTT. It translates to CASRAGYSNQPQHF.

This clonotype has only a few counts. CDR3 bases: TGCGCCAGCAGCTCACACCGGACTAACCAAGAGACCCAGTACTTC. Protein: CASSSHRTNQETQYF. V and J are TRBV5-1 and TRBJ2-5; TRBD2 might be the D (6 bases). Germline values: CDR1 SGHRS, CDR2 YFSETQ. This CDR3 has 15 residues. Trimming shortened V by 3 bases and J by 0 bases, and 12 bases separated the two germline ends.

This clonotype was counted between two and nine times. The chain combines TRBV20-1 with TRBJ1-5; D remains unclear. Germline V gene sequence: CDR1 DFQATT, CDR2 SNEGSKA (reference sequence). V was clipped by 0 bases and J by 2 bases, with 17 bases between them. CDR3 length: 17 residues. The CDR3 DNA reads TGCAGTGCTAGAGAACCGGGGTTTCACGAAGGCAATCAGCCCCAGCATTTT. Its protein product is CSAREPGFHEGNQPQHF.

This clonotype came up a few times. The chain recombines TRBV5-1 with TRBJ1-2; 8 nucleotides agree with TRBD1. Per the germline V gene, CDR1 is SGHRS and CDR2 is YFSETQ. With V trimmed by 1 base and J by 4 bases, 3 bases remained unmatched. CDR3 length: 14 amino acids. The CDR3, as DNA: TGCGCCAGCAGCTTGCCCGACAGGGGCTATGGCTACACCTTC. Residues: CASSLPDRGYGYTF. The complete variable domain, with remaining parts taken from reference TRBV5-1 and TRBJ1-2, reads KAGVTQTPRYLIKTRGQQVTLSCSPISGHRSVSWYQQTPGQGLQFLFEYFSETQRNKGNFPGRFSGRQFSNSRSEMNVSTLELGDSALYLCASSLPDRGYGYTFGSGTRLTVV.

This clonotype was seen only a few times. The chain has TRBV5-1 and TRBJ2-7, with TRBD2 matching 15 bases. V lost 0 bases, J lost 5 bases, and 0 bases stayed unmatched. The CDR3 contains 15 residues. Per germline, CDR1 SGHRS and CDR2 YFSETQ. The CDR3 DNA reads TGCGCCAGCAGCTTGGGGACTAGCGGGAGGGACGAGCAGTACTTC. It encodes CASSLGTSGRDEQYF.

This chain uses TRBV4-1 with TRBJ1-2; 11 bases are a match to TRBD1. This CDR3 contains 17 residues. With V trimmed by 3 bases and J by 7 bases, 13 bases remained unmatched. CDR1 is MGHRA, CDR2 YSYEKL, per germline. The CDR3 DNA sequence: TGCGCCAGCAGCCATTTACCAGGACAGGGGGCTTCCGGTGGCTACACCTTC. Amino acids: CASSHLPGQGASGGYTF.

This clonotype was picked up a small number of times. The chain recombines TRBV21-1 with TRBJ2-2; the table gives TRBD1 as D, unverified against the DNA. TRBV21-1 represents a pseudogene. CDR3 size: 15 residues. The chain's CDR3 is CASSKGSRATGELFF. In nucleotides, the CDR3 is TGTGCCAGCAGCAAAGGGTCCCGGGCGACCGGGGAGCTGTTTTTT.

This clonotype was observed a few times. This chain connects TRBV29-1 to TRBJ1-2; no definite D call. The CDR3 runs 13 residues. Germline CDR1 and CDR2: SQVTM and ANQGSEA. V was trimmed by 2 bases and J by 2 bases, leaving 9 bases between them. CDR3 sequence reads: CSVEKEVNYGYTF. The DNA of the CDR3 is TGCAGCGTTGAAAAGGAGGTGAACTATGGCTACACCTTC. Together with reference TRBV29-1 and TRBJ1-2, the CDR3 gives the full variable domain: SAVISQKPSRDICQRGTSLTIQCQVDSQVTMMFWYRQQPGQSLTLIATANQGSEATYESGFVIDKFPISRPNLTFSTLTVSNMSPEDSSIYLCSVEKEVNYGYTFGSGTRLTVV.

There are a few counts of this clonotype. The chain recombines TRBV5-1 with TRBJ2-3, with D tentatively TRBD2 (5 bases). CDR1 and CDR2 (germline): SGHRS, YFSETQ. This CDR3 region has 15 residues. The ends were cut back, 4 bases at V and 0 bases at J, with 12 bases in the middle. The CDR3 nucleotides read TGCGCCAGCAGCCCCTCGTTAGCGAGCACAGATACGCAGTATTTT. It codes for CASSPSLASTDTQYF. Combining the CDR3 with reference TRBV5-1 and TRBJ2-3 gives the whole variable domain KAGVTQTPRYLIKTRGQQVTLSCSPISGHRSVSWYQQTPGQGLQFLFEYFSETQRNKGNFPGRFSGRQFSNSRSEMNVSTLELGDSALYLCASSPSLASTDTQYFGPGTRLTVL.

The chain couples TRBV27 to TRBJ2-1; no definite D call. Germline CDR1 reads MNHEY; CDR2 reads SMNVEV (reference sequence). V was shortened by 5 bases and J by 4 bases, with 15 bases between the two germline ends. CDR3 length: 15 residues. CDR3 sequence: CASSVGGEPYNEQFF. The CDR3 DNA follows: TGTGCCAGCAGTGTTGGTGGAGAACCTTACAATGAGCAGTTCTTC.

This sequence joins TRBV12-3 or TRBV12-4 and TRBJ2-1; TRBD2 matches at 11 bases. This CDR3 has 16 residues. V lost 3 bases and J lost 5; bases outside the gene matches: 6. This chain's CDR3 is CASSFPTSGRDNEQFF. The CDR3 region has the DNA TGTGCCAGCAGTTTCCCAACTAGCGGGAGAGACAATGAGCAGTTCTTC.

This clonotype was counted between two and nine times. The gene calls are TRBV7-9 and TRBJ2-5, with 7 bases that match TRBD2. Germline CDR1 and CDR2: SEHNR and FQNEAQ (reference sequence). Germline trimming cut 5 bases from V and 5 bases from J; bases unmatched to any gene: 5. The CDR3 covers 13 residues. CDR3 sequence reads: CASSVGTKETQYF. Written as DNA, the CDR3 is TGTGCCAGCAGCGTCGGGACTAAGGAGACCCAGTACTTC.

J is TRBJ2-2 and V is TRBV29-1; D may be TRBD2 (5 bases). Looked up from germline, CDR1 is SQVTM and CDR2 is ANQGSEA. The ends were cut back, 7 bases at V and 1 base at J, with 10 bases in the middle. This CDR3 is built from 13 residues. DNA for the CDR3: TGCAGCGCAAGCGGACTGAACACCGGGGAGCTGTTTTTT. Encoded protein: CSASGLNTGELFF.

This chain links TRBV12-3 or TRBV12-4 with TRBJ1-2; 7 bases agree with TRBD1. The CDR3 runs to 14 residues. V shed 8 bases and J 4 bases; nucleotides not matched to a gene: 10. CDR3 region: CASGPNRGSYGYTF. CDR3 in DNA: TGTGCCAGCGGCCCAAACAGGGGTAGCTATGGCTACACCTTC.

The chain couples TRBV6-1 to TRBJ2-7; TRBD2 matches 7 bases. J gave up 5 bases and V 2 bases, and 3 bases lay outside the gene matches. Germline-derived CDR1 and CDR2 are MNHNS and SASEGT. This CDR3 comprises 13 residues. DNA for the CDR3: TGTGCCAGCAGTGAAACTAGCGAGCACGAGCAGTACTTC. Protein product: CASSETSEHEQYF.

This clonotype was picked up a small number of times. The chain uses TRBV12-3 or TRBV12-4 and TRBJ2-5, with D perhaps TRBD2 (5 bases). The CDR3 spans 15 residues. Trimming removed 6 bases from V and 2 bases from J, with 16 bases in between. CDR3 protein: CASSRTGLPQETQYF. Written as DNA, the CDR3 is TGTGCCAGCAGCAGAACCGGACTGCCACAAGAGACCCAGTACTTC.

J is TRBJ2-7 and V is TRBV19; 10 bases are a match to TRBD1. This CDR3 has 15 amino acids. Germline CDR1 is LNHDA and CDR2 is SQIVND (reference sequence). With V trimmed by 2 bases and J by 7 bases, 8 bases remained unmatched. The CDR3 loop reads CASSIRETGGFEQYF. The CDR3 DNA sequence: TGTGCCAGTAGTATAAGGGAGACAGGGGGCTTTGAGCAGTACTTC.

CDR3 region: CASSMAAASYEQYF. CDR3 bases: TGTGCCAGTAGTATGGCAGCGGCCTCCTACGAGCAGTACTTC. This chain links TRBV19 with TRBJ2-7, with D maybe TRBD2 (5 bases). This CDR3 spans 14 amino acids. Germline CDR1 LNHDA, CDR2 SQIVND (reference sequence). Trimming left V 3 bases short and J 0 bases short, with 9 bases between.

This clonotype was seen more than once but under ten times. The CDR3 protein is CASSFRAGPGGQSEQYF. The CDR3 DNA reads as TGTGCCAGCAGCTTCAGAGCGGGACCGGGAGGGCAGAGCGAGCAGTACTTC. The chain joins TRBV7-9 to TRBJ2-7; 8 bases are a match to TRBD2. The CDR3 runs to 17 residues. Germline trimming cut 3 bases from V and 6 bases from J; bases unmatched to any gene: 16. Germline V gives CDR1 SEHNR, CDR2 FQNEAQ (reference sequence). Based on the CDR3 plus reference TRBV7-9 and TRBJ2-7, the full variable domain is DTGVSQNPRHKITKRGQNVTFRCDPISEHNRLYWYRQTLGQGPEFLTYFQNEAQLEKSRLLSDRFSAERPKGSFSTLEIQRTEQGDSAMYLCASSFRAGPGGQSEQYFGPGTRLTVT.

This chain connects TRBV11-2 to TRBJ2-1; the match to TRBD2 covers 9 bases. The CDR3 is 15 residues long. Germline CDR1 reads SGHAT; CDR2 reads FQNNGV. V shed 6 bases, J shed 7 bases, and the junction held 10 bases outside the gene matches. The CDR3 DNA is TGTGCCAGCAGTCGGACTAGCGTAGGAGGTAATGAGCAGTTCTTC. Its translation: CASSRTSVGGNEQFF. Complete variable domain (other parts from reference TRBV11-2 and TRBJ2-1): EAGVAQSPRYKIIEKRQSVAFWCNPISGHATLYWYQQILGQGPKLLIQFQNNGVVDDSQLPKDRFSAERLKGVDSTLKIQPAKLEDSAVYLCASSRTSVGGNEQFFGPGTRLTVL.

A remark on this clonotype: A junction boundary mismatches the germline segment, possibly from a read error. The V and J genes are TRBV5-1 and TRBJ2-2, with no clear D. CDR1 and CDR2 from the germline V gene are SGHRS and YFSETQ. The CDR3 runs to 12 residues. CDR3 in DNA: TGCGCCAGCACCTTGGCCGGTTGGGAGCTGTTTTTT. It translates to CASTLAGWELFF.

This clonotype turned up a few times. The J gene is TRBJ2-1, the V gene TRBV7-8, with 13 bases identical to TRBD2. The CDR3 contains 14 residues. The V gene end was trimmed by 5 bases and the J gene end by 8 bases; junction bases not matched to a gene: 3. CDR1 and CDR2 from the germline V gene are SGHVS and FQNEAQ. This CDR3 reads CASSRLAGGYEQFF. The CDR3 DNA follows: TGTGCCAGCAGCCGACTAGCGGGAGGTTATGAGCAGTTCTTC.

This clonotype has only a few counts. J is TRBJ2-2 and V is TRBV19, with D perhaps TRBD2 (6 bases). The V gene's germline CDR1 is LNHDA and CDR2 SQIVND (reference sequence). The CDR3 is 18 residues long. Trimming cost V 4 bases and J 0 bases, with 18 bases left between them. CDR3 DNA: TGTGCCAGTAGTACTATTTACGCTAGCGAATCGAACACCGGGGAGCTGTTTTTT. Translation: CASSTIYASESNTGELFF.

J is TRBJ2-3 and V is TRBV15; the match to TRBD2 covers 7 bases. This CDR3 has 16 amino acids. V was clipped by 5 bases and J by 8 bases; unmatched bases: 16. Germline V lookup: CDR1 LNHNV, CDR2 YYDKDF (reference sequence). CDR3 in amino acids: CATSSSGTGTPGTQYF. In DNA form, the CDR3 reads TGTGCCACCAGCTCCAGCGGGACTGGGACTCCGGGTACGCAGTATTTT.

The chain combines TRBV5-4 with TRBJ1-1, with D possibly TRBD1 on 5 matching bases. Trimming stripped 4 bases from V and 1 base from J, with 14 bases between. The CDR3 sequence is 15 residues long. Looked up from germline, CDR1 is SGHNT and CDR2 is YYREEE (reference sequence). The CDR3 nucleotides are TGTGCCAGCAGCCGTCAGGGTAGGGGGAACACTGAAGCTTTCTTT. Protein: CASSRQGRGNTEAFF.

This clonotype was detected once. The chain uses TRBV11-1 and TRBJ2-7; maybe TRBD1 (5 bases). Trimming took off 5 bases at V and 3 bases at J, with 23 bases between the two ends. Per germline, CDR1 SGHAT and CDR2 FQDESV (reference sequence). This CDR3 comprises 17 residues. CDR3 DNA: TGTGCCAGCAGCCCCGTCGGTCAGGGCATCTTCGACTACGAGCAGTACTTC. It specifies CASSPVGQGIFDYEQYF. Variable domain in full (rest from reference TRBV11-1 and TRBJ2-7): EAEVAQSPRYKITEKSQAVAFWCDPISGHATLYWYRQILGQGPELLVQFQDESVVDDSQLPKDRFSAERLKGVDSTLKIQPAELGDSAMYLCASSPVGQGIFDYEQYFGPGTRLTVT.

The chain has TRBV12-3 or TRBV12-4 and TRBJ2-7, with 8 positions matching TRBD1. This CDR3 is 16 amino acids long. V lost 4 bases, J lost 7 bases, and 15 bases stayed unmatched. The CDR3 region is CASSSLGDRRRGEQYF. The CDR3 DNA reads TGTGCCAGCAGTTCCCTAGGGGACAGGAGAAGGGGGGAGCAGTACTTC.

V usage is TRBV9 and J usage is TRBJ1-5; D is uncertain. V gave up 0 bases and J gave up 2 bases, with 6 bases separating them. Germline lookup yields CDR1 SGDLS and CDR2 YYNGEE. This CDR3 comprises 14 residues. Here the CDR3 DNA reads TGTGCCAGCAGCGTAGAGGGTCGCAATCAGCCCCAGCATTTT. Its translation: CASSVEGRNQPQHF.